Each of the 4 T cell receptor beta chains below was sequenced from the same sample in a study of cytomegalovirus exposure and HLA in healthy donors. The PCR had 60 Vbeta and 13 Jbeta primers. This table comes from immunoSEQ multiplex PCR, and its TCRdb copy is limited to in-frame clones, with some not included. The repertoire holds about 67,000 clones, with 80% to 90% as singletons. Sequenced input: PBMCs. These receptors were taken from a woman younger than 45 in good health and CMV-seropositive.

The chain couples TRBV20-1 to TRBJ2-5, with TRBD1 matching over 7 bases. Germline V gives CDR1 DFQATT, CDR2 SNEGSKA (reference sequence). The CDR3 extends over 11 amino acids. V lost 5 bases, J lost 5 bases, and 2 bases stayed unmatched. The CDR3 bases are TGCAGTGCTTTACAGGGGGAGACCCAGTACTTC. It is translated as CSALQGETQYF.

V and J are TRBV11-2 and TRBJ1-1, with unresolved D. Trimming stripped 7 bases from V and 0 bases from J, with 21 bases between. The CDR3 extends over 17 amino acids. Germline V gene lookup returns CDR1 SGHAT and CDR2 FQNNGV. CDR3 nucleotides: TGTGCCAGCATTAACACCGAGAGCGGTACTATGAACACTGAAGCTTTCTTT. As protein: CASINTESGTMNTEAFF.

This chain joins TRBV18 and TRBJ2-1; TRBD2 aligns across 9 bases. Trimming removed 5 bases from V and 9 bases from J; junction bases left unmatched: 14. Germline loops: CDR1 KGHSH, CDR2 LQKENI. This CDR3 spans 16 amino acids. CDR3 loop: CASSSSGRSSRGEQFF. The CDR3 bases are TGTGCCAGCTCAAGTAGCGGGAGATCGTCTAGGGGTGAGCAGTTCTTC.

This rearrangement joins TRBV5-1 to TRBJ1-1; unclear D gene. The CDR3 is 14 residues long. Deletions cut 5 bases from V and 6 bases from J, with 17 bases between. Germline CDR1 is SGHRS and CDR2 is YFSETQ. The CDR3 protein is CASRQTAFNAEAFF. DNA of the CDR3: TGCGCCAGCAGACAAACAGCCTTTAACGCTGAAGCTTTCTTT.